The rows below give T cell receptor beta chains drawn from one sample of a study of human T cells and chemical hapten exposure. Each CDR3 protein gets one entry after TCRdb re-called the RACE reads with MiXCR. This table holds about 82,000 distinct CDR3 sequences, roughly 13% found once. The sequencing used whole blood, collected in connection with sensitization to the hapten diphenylcyclopropenone (DPC). Receptors originate from a woman aged 45-65 years with alopecia areata. Some clones in this sample may be carry-over from other donors' samples. Each CDR3 is given with its conserved first and last residue.

v_call: TRBV11-2; cdr3_aa: CASSFFVNEKLFF
v_call: TRBV5-5; cdr3_aa: CASSPDERPYNEQFF
v_call: TRBV7-2; cdr3_aa: CASSLVPVEQYF
v_call: TRBV18; cdr3_aa: CASSPPGGQTNYGYTF
v_call: TRBV2; cdr3_aa: CASTPNRDYGYTF
v_call: TRBV4-2; cdr3_aa: CASSLSRDSSYEQYF
v_call: TRBV12-3/TRBV12-4; cdr3_aa: CASSLRDSYGYTF
v_call: TRBV29-1; cdr3_aa: CSVEDRGTEAFF
v_call: TRBV7-3; cdr3_aa: CASSLVGTRLTGELFF
v_call: TRBV28; cdr3_aa: CASSPDVYGYTF
v_call: TRBV29-1; cdr3_aa: CSANGDGANYGYTF
v_call: TRBV2; cdr3_aa: CASSELADTQYF
v_call: TRBV7-2; cdr3_aa: CASSLVGRPNTEAFF
v_call: TRBV20-1; cdr3_aa: CSARDPRTVSSYEQYF
v_call: TRBV12-5; cdr3_aa: CASGLDPRDRDYGYTF
v_call: TRBV29-1; cdr3_aa: CSVERQGYGYTF
v_call: TRBV7-2; cdr3_aa: CASSLGQGYQPQHF
v_call: TRBV29-1; cdr3_aa: CSVSFGADFGQYF
v_call: TRBV7-2; cdr3_aa: CASSLSWSVNEQFF
v_call: TRBV20-1; cdr3_aa: CSASGLAGVGDTQYF
v_call: TRBV11-2; cdr3_aa: CASSLKGGGTEAFF